This passage covers 18 T cell receptor beta chains from one sample sequenced in a study of identical twins. Via MiXCR, TCRdb re-called the 5' RACE reads, giving one row per CDR3 protein. The table lists roughly 1,500,000 distinct CDR3 sequences, under 35% of them singletons. The sample consisted of cord blood. All receptors derive from a newborn girl in good health.

V usage is TRBV20-1 and J usage is TRBJ2-3; D unclear. Trimming stripped 2 bases from V and 5 bases from J, with 11 bases between. This CDR3 has 13 residues. Germline CDR1 and CDR2: DFQATT and SNEGSKA (reference sequence). This CDR3 is CSARYRVLDTQYF. In DNA, the CDR3 is TGCAGTGCTAGATATCGGGTCCTAGATACGCAGTATTTT.

This clonotype was seen only once. V and J are TRBV5-1 and TRBJ2-3; no reliable D call. The germline V gene encodes CDR1 SGHRS and CDR2 YFSETQ. V lost 3 bases and J lost 2, with 10 bases in between. The CDR3 totals 14 residues. The CDR3: CASSSMGTTDTQYF. CDR3 nucleotide sequence: TGCGCCAGCAGCTCGATGGGAACCACAGATACGCAGTATTTT.

The V gene is TRBV7-2, the J gene TRBJ2-7; D might be TRBD1 (5 bases). Germline CDR1 SGHTA, CDR2 FQGNSA. The CDR3 spans 15 residues. V lost 2 bases, J lost 0 bases, and 11 bases lay in between. The CDR3 loop reads CASSLPQGFSYEQYF. CDR3 nucleotides: TGTGCCAGCAGCTTACCCCAGGGTTTCTCCTACGAGCAGTACTTC.

To note about this clonotype: At one boundary the junction diverges from the germline segment, which might be a read error. V and J are TRBV10-1 and TRBJ2-5; 13 bases are shared with TRBD2. The CDR3 covers 16 residues. Germline CDR1 is WNHNN and CDR2 is SYGVQD (reference sequence). Here the CDR3 DNA reads TGCGCTAGCAGTGAGTTGGGACTAGCGGGGCTCAATGAGCAGTACTTC. Protein product: CASSELGLAGLNEQYF.

V gene TRBV7-9 combines with J gene TRBJ2-4; perhaps D is TRBD1 or TRBD2 (7 bases each). Germline V gene data show CDR1 as SEHNR and CDR2 as FQNEAQ (reference sequence). Trimming pared 10 bases from V and 1 base from J, leaving 17 bases between. The CDR3 is made up of 15 amino acids. As DNA, the CDR3 is TGTGCCAACGGACAGGCGGGAGCGGCCAAAAACATTCAGTACTTC. Its translation: CANGQAGAAKNIQYF.

This clonotype was recorded a few times. The chain has TRBV5-1 and TRBJ2-4; D is uncertain. The V end was cut by 4 bases, the J end by 2 bases, with 7 bases between. Germline values: CDR1 SGHRS, CDR2 YFSETQ. The CDR3 sequence is 13 residues long. This CDR3 reads CASSNPTKNIQYF. DNA for the CDR3: TGCGCCAGCAGCAACCCAACCAAAAACATTCAGTACTTC.

V gene TRBV10-3 combines with J gene TRBJ2-3; the match to TRBD1 covers 8 bases. V shed 2 bases, J shed 4 bases, and the junction held 5 bases outside the gene matches. Germline V CDR1 and CDR2: ENHRY, SYGVKD. This CDR3 has 15 residues. CDR3 DNA: TGTGCCATCAGTGAGAACAGGGGGTGGGCAGATACGCAGTATTTT. It yields the protein CAISENRGWADTQYF.

Comments on this clonotype: At one end the junction does not follow the germline gene, possibly because of a read error. The V and J genes are TRBV20-1 and TRBJ2-5, with D possibly TRBD1 on 5 matching bases. CDR1 is DFQATT, CDR2 SNEGSKA, per germline (reference sequence). CDR3 length equals 12 residues. The CDR3 is CNANQGQETQYF. The CDR3 DNA follows: TGCAATGCTAACCAGGGTCAAGAGACCCAGTACTTC.

This clonotype was picked up a small number of times. This chain connects TRBV20-1 to TRBJ2-1; TRBD2 agrees at 9 bases. V gave up 3 bases and J gave up 2 bases; unmatched junction bases: 2. The CDR3 is 14 amino acids. CDR1 is DFQATT and CDR2 is SNEGSKA in the germline V gene (reference sequence). Here the CDR3 reads CSASLAGAYNEQFF. The DNA of the CDR3 is TGCAGTGCTAGCTTAGCGGGAGCCTACAATGAGCAGTTCTTC.

This sequence joins TRBV20-1 and TRBJ2-5; 8 positions agree with TRBD2. The J call may be mistaken, given a closer DNA end match to TRBJ2-7. The CDR3 has 18 amino acids. Germline-derived CDR1 and CDR2 are DFQATT and SNEGSKA (reference sequence). The CDR3 DNA reads TGCAGTGCTAGAGAGTTGAGGCGGGAGGTCCTCCTGGGGTACGAGCAGTACTTC. Its protein is CSARELRREVLLGYEQYF.

This clonotype was counted between two and nine times. The rearrangement links TRBV11-2 to TRBJ2-5; the match to TRBD2 covers 10 bases. V shed 4 bases, J shed 2 bases, and the junction held 16 bases outside the gene matches. CDR1 is SGHAT, CDR2 FQNNGV, per germline. This CDR3 contains 19 residues. DNA for the CDR3: TGTGCCAGCAGCTCTAGTGACCATGGACTAGCGGCCTTTCAAGAGACCCAGTACTTC. Its protein product is CASSSSDHGLAAFQETQYF.

The CDR3: CSAQTANSNQPQHF. The DNA for the CDR3 is TGCAGTGCTCAAACAGCAAATAGCAATCAGCCCCAGCATTTT. V usage is TRBV20-1 and J usage is TRBJ1-5; D remains ambiguous. CDR3 size: 14 residues. V lost 5 bases and J 0 bases, leaving 11 bases between the germline ends. The germline V gene has CDR1 DFQATT and CDR2 SNEGSKA (reference sequence).

The rearrangement links TRBV20-1 to TRBJ2-7; 8 bases line up with TRBD2. Germline V CDR1 and CDR2: DFQATT, SNEGSKA (reference sequence). Trimming at V came to 1 base and at J to 4 bases, leaving 9 bases not matched to a gene. The CDR3 sequence is 15 residues long. The CDR3 sequence is CSARAARASGYEQYF. Here the CDR3 DNA reads TGCAGTGCTAGAGCGGCTCGGGCTAGCGGGTACGAGCAGTACTTC.

The table lists this clonotype with many counts. The V gene is TRBV6-5, the J gene TRBJ1-4; 9 bases are a match to TRBD1. In germline, CDR1 is MNHEY, CDR2 SVGAGI. J lost 15 bases, V lost 5 bases, and 10 bases had no gene match. The CDR3 extends over 13 amino acids. The CDR3 spells CASSRNRGQNVFF. As DNA, the CDR3 is TGTGCCAGCAGTCGAAACAGGGGGCAGAATGTGTTTTTT.

This clonotype has just a few counts. This chain uses TRBV7-9 with TRBJ1-1, with a possible D match to TRBD1 (5 bases). The V end lost 5 bases, the J end lost 7 bases, and 14 bases lay between the germline ends. There are 13 residues in the CDR3. CDR1 and CDR2 from the germline V gene are SEHNR and FQNEAQ (reference sequence). The CDR3 region has the DNA TGTGCCAGCAGCCAAGTCACGGGGGGTGAAGCTTTCTTT. Translation: CASSQVTGGEAFF.

This clonotype has a handful of counts. V is TRBV15 and J is TRBJ2-7; 10 bases are a match to TRBD1. CDR1 is LNHNV, CDR2 YYDKDF, per germline (reference sequence). The CDR3 totals 16 residues. After removal of 0 bases from V and 0 bases from J, the junction contained 2 bases not matched to a gene. Here the CDR3 reads CATSRDRDRGSYEQYF. The CDR3 nucleotides are TGTGCCACCAGCAGAGATAGGGACAGGGGCTCCTACGAGCAGTACTTC.

Here the CDR3 reads CASSLGGTGGHGYTF. For the CDR3, the DNA is TGTGCCAGCAGTTTGGGTGGGACAGGGGGCCATGGCTACACCTTC. The chain employs TRBV28 and TRBJ1-2; 12 bases are shared with TRBD1. V was clipped by 3 bases and J by 6 bases; unmatched bases: 5. Germline loops: CDR1 MDHEN, CDR2 SYDVKM. The CDR3 consists of 15 residues.

Details on this clonotype: This may arise from a read error, as a much more abundant clone is one base away. The chain joins TRBV29-1 to TRBJ2-5; possible D gene TRBD1, 5 bases. TRBJ2-7 matches the DNA end more closely, so the J call is doubtful. This CDR3 contains 13 residues. In germline, CDR1 is SQVTM, CDR2 ANQGSEA. DNA for the CDR3: TGCAGCGGTGTGGAAACCCAGGGCTCCGAGCAGTACTTC. Translation: CSGVETQGSEQYF.